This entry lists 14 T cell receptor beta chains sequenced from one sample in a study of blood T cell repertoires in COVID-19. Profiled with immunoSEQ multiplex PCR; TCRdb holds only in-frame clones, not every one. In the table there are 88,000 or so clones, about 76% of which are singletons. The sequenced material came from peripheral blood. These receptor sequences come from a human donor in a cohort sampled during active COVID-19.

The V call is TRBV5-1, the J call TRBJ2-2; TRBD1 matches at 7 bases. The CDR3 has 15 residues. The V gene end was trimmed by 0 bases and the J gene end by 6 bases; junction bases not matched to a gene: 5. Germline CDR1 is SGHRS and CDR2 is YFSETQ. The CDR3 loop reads CASSLDQGEAGELFF. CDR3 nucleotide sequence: TGCGCCAGCAGCTTGGATCAGGGGGAAGCCGGGGAGCTGTTTTTT. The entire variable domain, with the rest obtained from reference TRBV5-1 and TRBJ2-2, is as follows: KAGVTQTPRYLIKTRGQQVTLSCSPISGHRSVSWYQQTPGQGLQFLFEYFSETQRNKGNFPGRFSGRQFSNSRSEMNVSTLELGDSALYLCASSLDQGEAGELFFGEGSRLTVL.

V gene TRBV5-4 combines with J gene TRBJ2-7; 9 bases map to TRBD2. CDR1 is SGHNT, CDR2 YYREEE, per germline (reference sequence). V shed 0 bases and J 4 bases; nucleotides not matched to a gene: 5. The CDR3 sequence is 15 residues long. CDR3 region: CASSLVGTSLYEQYF. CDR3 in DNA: TGTGCCAGCAGCTTGGTGGGGACTAGCTTATACGAGCAGTACTTC. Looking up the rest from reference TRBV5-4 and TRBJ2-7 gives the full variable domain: ETGVTQSPTHLIKTRGQQVTLRCSSQSGHNTVSWYQQALGQGPQFIFQYYREEENGRGNFPPRFSGLQFPNYSSELNVNALELDDSALYLCASSLVGTSLYEQYFGPGTRLTVT.

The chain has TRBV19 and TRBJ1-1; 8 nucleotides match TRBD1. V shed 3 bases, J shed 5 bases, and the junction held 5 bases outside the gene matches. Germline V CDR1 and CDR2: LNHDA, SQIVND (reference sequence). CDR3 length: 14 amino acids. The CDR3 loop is CASSMRQGSTEAFF. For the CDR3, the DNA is TGTGCCAGTAGTATGCGACAGGGGTCGACTGAAGCTTTCTTT.

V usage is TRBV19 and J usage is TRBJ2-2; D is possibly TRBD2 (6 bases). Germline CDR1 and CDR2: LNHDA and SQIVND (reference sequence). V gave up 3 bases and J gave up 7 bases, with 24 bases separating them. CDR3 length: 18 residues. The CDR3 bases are TGTGCCAGTAGTATCCCCCCTCGACTAGGGGAAAGGATCGGGGAGCTGTTTTTT. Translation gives CASSIPPRLGERIGELFF.

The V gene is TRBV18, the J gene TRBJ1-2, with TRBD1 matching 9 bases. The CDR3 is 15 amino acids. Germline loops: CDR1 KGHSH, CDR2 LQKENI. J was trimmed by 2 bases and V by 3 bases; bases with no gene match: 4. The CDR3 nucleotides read TGTGCCAGCTCACCCTCCGGGACAGGGAACTATGGCTACACCTTC. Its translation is CASSPSGTGNYGYTF.

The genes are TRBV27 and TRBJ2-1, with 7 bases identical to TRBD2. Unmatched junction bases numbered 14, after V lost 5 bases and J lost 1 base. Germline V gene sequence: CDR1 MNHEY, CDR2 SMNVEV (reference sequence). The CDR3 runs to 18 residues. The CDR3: CASSLSPGLEISYNEQFF. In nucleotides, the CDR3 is TGTGCCAGCAGTCTCTCTCCCGGACTAGAAATATCCTACAATGAGCAGTTCTTC.

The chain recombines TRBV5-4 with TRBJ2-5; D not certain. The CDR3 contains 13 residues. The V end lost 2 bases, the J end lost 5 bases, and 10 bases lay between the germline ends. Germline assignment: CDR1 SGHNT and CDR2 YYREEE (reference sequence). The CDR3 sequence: CASSFPSAETQYF. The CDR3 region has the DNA TGTGCCAGCAGCTTCCCCAGTGCCGAGACCCAGTACTTC.

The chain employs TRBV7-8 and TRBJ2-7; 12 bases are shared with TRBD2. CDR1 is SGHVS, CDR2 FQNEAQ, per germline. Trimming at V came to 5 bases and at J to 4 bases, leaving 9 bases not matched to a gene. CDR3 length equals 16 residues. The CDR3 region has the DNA TGTGCCAGCAGCCCCCCGACTAGCGGGGGTAAATACGAGCAGTACTTC. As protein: CASSPPTSGGKYEQYF.

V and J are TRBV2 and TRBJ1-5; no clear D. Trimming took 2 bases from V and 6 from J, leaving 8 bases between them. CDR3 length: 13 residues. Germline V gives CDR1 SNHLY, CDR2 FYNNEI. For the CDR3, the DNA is TGTGCCAGCAGTGAAATGGGAGGTCAGCCCCAGCATTTT. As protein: CASSEMGGQPQHF.

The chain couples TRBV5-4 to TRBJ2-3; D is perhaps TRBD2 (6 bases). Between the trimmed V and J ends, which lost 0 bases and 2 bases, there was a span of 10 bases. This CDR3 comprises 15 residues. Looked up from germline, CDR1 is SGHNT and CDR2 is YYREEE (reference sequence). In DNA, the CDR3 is TGTGCCAGCAGCTTGGGGAGCGGGTCCACAGATACGCAGTATTTT. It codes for CASSLGSGSTDTQYF.

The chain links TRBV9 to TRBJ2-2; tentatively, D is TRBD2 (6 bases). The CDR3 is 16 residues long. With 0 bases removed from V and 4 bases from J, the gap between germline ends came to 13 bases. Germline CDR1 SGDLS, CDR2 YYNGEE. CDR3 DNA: TGTGCCAGCAGCGTAGGCGGGGCTAGCTTCACCGGGGAGCTGTTTTTT. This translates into CASSVGGASFTGELFF. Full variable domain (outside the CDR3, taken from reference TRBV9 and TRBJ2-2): DSGVTQTPKHLITATGQRVTLRCSPRSGDLSVYWYQQSLDQGLQFLIQYYNGEERAKGNILERFSAQQFPDLHSELNLSSLELGDSALYFCASSVGGASFTGELFFGEGSRLTVL.

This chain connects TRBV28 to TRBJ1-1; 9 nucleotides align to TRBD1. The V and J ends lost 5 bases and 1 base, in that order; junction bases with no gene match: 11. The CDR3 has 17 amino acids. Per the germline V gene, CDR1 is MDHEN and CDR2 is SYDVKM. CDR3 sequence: CASSALGTGRGNTEAFF. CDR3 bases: TGTGCCAGCAGTGCCCTGGGGACAGGGAGGGGGAACACTGAAGCTTTCTTT.

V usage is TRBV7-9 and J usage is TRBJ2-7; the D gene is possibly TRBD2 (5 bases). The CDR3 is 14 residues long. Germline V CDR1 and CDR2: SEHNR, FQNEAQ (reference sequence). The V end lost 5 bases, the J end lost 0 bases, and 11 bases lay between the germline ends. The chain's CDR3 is CASSPPGSSYEQYF. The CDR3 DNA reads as TGTGCCAGCAGCCCCCCGGGGAGCTCCTACGAGCAGTACTTC.

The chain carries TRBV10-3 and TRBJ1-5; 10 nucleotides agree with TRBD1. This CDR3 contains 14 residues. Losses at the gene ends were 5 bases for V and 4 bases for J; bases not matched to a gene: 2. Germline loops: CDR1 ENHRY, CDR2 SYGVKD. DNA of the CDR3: TGTGCCATCAGTAGGACAGGGGGAAATCAGCCCCAGCATTTT. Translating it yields CAISRTGGNQPQHF.